A selection of T cell receptor beta chains follows, all from one sample in a study of T cells in Graves' hyperthyroidism and ophthalmopathy. TCRdb fed the multiplex PCR reads into MiXCR, producing one record per CDR3 protein. The table has around 800,000 distinct CDR3 sequences, 38% seen once; the top ten hold around 9.3%. The sequenced sample consisted of blood. The source of these receptors is a man between 18 and 29 years old with Graves' hyperthyroidism. CDR3s include the opening cysteine and the closing phenylalanine or tryptophan. The D gene is left open where the match is weak. Clone size is shown for a subset of rows, as once, few, many or a class of expanded clone.

NA	TRBV4-1	TRBJ2-5	TRBD2	CASSLGREAQYF	TGTGCCAGCAGCTTAGGACGGGAGGCCCAGTACTTC
many	TRBV24-1	TRBJ2-7	NA	CATSDLTEPYEQYF	TGTGCCACCAGTGATCTGACAGAGCCCTACGAGCAGTACTTC
NA	TRBV7-8	TRBJ1-6	NA	CASSIYRESNSPLHF	TGTGCCAGCAGCATATACAGGGAATCTAATTCACCCCTCCACTTT
many	TRBV4-3	TRBJ2-6	NA	CASSQRKVSGANVLTF	TGCGCCAGCAGCCAAAGGAAAGTCTCTGGGGCCAACGTCCTGACTTTC
NA	TRBV5-5	TRBJ2-2	NA	CASSLLEPGELFF	TGTGCCAGCAGCCTCCTTGAGCCCGGGGAGCTGTTTTTT
NA	TRBV19	TRBJ2-5	NA	CASSIVSNQPQYF	TGTGCCAGTAGTATAGTCAGCAATCAGCCCCAGTACTTC
many	TRBV20-1	TRBJ1-2	NA	CSARQGRYGYTF	TGCAGTGCTAGACAGGGTCGGTATGGCTACACCTTC
once	TRBV7-2	TRBJ2-5	TRBD2	CASSLESRGGAVTQYF	TGTGCCAGCAGCTTAGAATCTCGCGGGGGGGCCGTGACCCAGTACTTC
few	TRBV6-1	TRBJ1-1	NA	CASSEGVGAGTEAFF	TGTGCCAGCAGTGAAGGGGTGGGGGCAGGAACTGAAGCTTTCTTT
many	TRBV9	TRBJ2-5	NA	CASSVAGHQETQYF	TGTGCCAGCAGCGTAGCGGGACACCAAGAGACCCAGTACTTC
NA	TRBV7-9	TRBJ1-1	TRBD1	CASSQTAGQEAFF	TGCGCCAGCAGCCAGACGGCGGGACAGGAAGCTTTCTTT
NA	TRBV29-1	TRBJ2-2	NA	CSVAGRELFF	TGCAGCGTTGCCGGCAGGGAGCTGTTTTTT
NA	TRBV19	TRBJ1-1	TRBD1	CASSLAKGQSSLEAFF	TGTGCCAGCAGCTTAGCGAAGGGACAGTCTTCCCTTGAAGCTTTCTTT
NA	TRBV5-1	TRBJ1-4	NA	CASSFAGVGEKLFF	TGCGCCAGCAGTTTCGCCGGGGTTGGGGAAAAACTGTTTTTT
few	TRBV12-3/TRBV12-4	TRBJ2-5	NA	CASSQVFVVETQYF	TGTGCCAGCAGCCAAGTATTCGTGGTTGAGACCCAGTACTTC
NA	TRBV7-3	TRBJ2-7	TRBD2	CASSQEGRGILYEQYF	TGCGCCAGCAGCCAAGAAGGGCGGGGGATACTCTACGAGCAGTACTTC
NA	TRBV29-1	TRBJ1-5	TRBD1	CSVGPGSGGQPQHF	TGCAGCGTTGGTCCAGGGTCAGGGGGTCAGCCCCAGCATTTT
many	TRBV7-2	TRBJ2-5	NA	CASNDRRETQYF	TGTGCCAGCAACGACCGAAGAGAGACCCAGTACTTC
NA	TRBV11-3	TRBJ2-7	TRBD1	CASSRTGTASYEQYF	TGTGCCAGCAGCCGAACCGGGACAGCTTCCTACGAGCAGTACTTC
NA	TRBV6-1	TRBJ2-7	NA	CASSSGRLPTYEQYF	TGTGCCAGCAGCTCCGGACGGCTGCCTACCTACGAGCAGTACTTC
NA	TRBV13	TRBJ1-6	NA	CASRDTHNSPLHF	TGTGCCAGCCGGGACACTCATAATTCACCCCTCCACTTT
few	TRBV7-2	TRBJ2-7	TRBD2	CASSSPATSGEYEQYF	TGTGCCAGCAGCTCCCCGGCGACTAGCGGTGAATACGAGCAGTACTTC
NA	TRBV24-1	TRBJ2-5	TRBD2	CATAGGESYRRGTQYF	TGTGCCACCGCCGGGGGGGAGTCCTATCGGAGGGGGACCCAGTACTTC
NA	TRBV12-3/TRBV12-4	TRBJ1-1	NA	CASGSLAGSTEAFF	TGTGCTAGTGGCTCTCTCGCGGGGAGCACTGAAGCTTTCTTT
NA	TRBV29-1	TRBJ2-6	NA	CSTVAAGANVLTF	TGCAGCACCGTGGCCGCGGGGGCCAACGTCCTGACTTTC
NA	TRBV29-1	TRBJ1-1	NA	CAWKENTEAFF	TGTGCCTGGAAGGAGAACACTGAAGCTTTCTTT
few	TRBV19	TRBJ2-2	NA	CASKTEGAGELFF	TGTGCCAGCAAAACGGAGGGCGCCGGGGAGCTGTTTTTT
few	TRBV5-1	TRBJ1-1	NA	CASSRRGESTEAFF	TGCGCCAGCAGCCGCCGGGGGGAAAGCACTGAAGCTTTCTTT
NA	TRBV24-1	TRBJ1-5	TRBD1	CATSDSKTGQDQPQHF	TGTGCCACCAGTGATTCTAAGACAGGGCAGGATCAGCCCCAGCATTTT
NA	TRBV2	TRBJ1-5	NA	CASTGGAPNQPQHF	TGTGCCAGCACCGGGGGGGCCCCCAATCAGCCCCAGCATTTT
many	TRBV25-1	TRBJ1-2	NA	CASSTSLNYGYTF	TGTGCCAGCAGTACCTCTTTAAACTATGGCTACACCTTC
NA	TRBV15	TRBJ1-2	NA	CATSIGGNYGYTF	TGTGCCACCAGCATCGGAGGAAACTATGGCTACACCTTC
NA	TRBV7-2	TRBJ2-2	NA	CASSPGTGYTGELFF	TGTGCCAGCAGCCCAGGAACGGGTTACACCGGGGAGCTGTTTTTT
NA	TRBV5-4	TRBJ2-7	NA	CASSLTGGLLPIEQYF	TGTGCCAGCAGCTTGACCGGAGGACTTCTCCCCATCGAGCAGTACTTC
NA	TRBV11-1	TRBJ1-3	NA	CASSQGLTNTKYF	TGTGCCAGCAGCCAGGGACTGACGAACACCAAATATTTT
few	TRBV29-1	TRBJ2-5	NA	CSVDVPGSKETQYF	TGCAGCGTTGATGTTCCGGGCAGTAAAGAGACCCAGTACTTC
few	TRBV2	TRBJ2-7	TRBD1	CASKGQGGSYEQYF	TGTGCCAGCAAGGGACAGGGGGGCTCCTACGAGCAGTACTTC
few	TRBV29-1	TRBJ2-7	TRBD2	CSVERGAVAGVGCEQYF	TGCAGCGTTGAGAGGGGGGCCGTAGCGGGAGTCGGTTGCGAGCAGTACTTC
many	TRBV7-9	TRBJ2-7	NA	CASSPVAYEQYF	TGTGCCAGCTCCCCCGTGGCCTACGAGCAGTACTTC
NA	TRBV12-3/TRBV12-4	TRBJ2-7	NA	CATSRTGYEQYF	TGTGCCACCTCCAGGACCGGCTACGAGCAGTACTTC
many	TRBV7-2	TRBJ2-7	NA	CASSLEGSDYEQYF	TGTGCCAGCAGCTTAGAAGGTTCCGACTACGAGCAGTACTTC
NA	TRBV12-3/TRBV12-4	TRBJ1-1	TRBD1	CASRQGGGGTEAFF	TGTGCCAGCAGACAGGGGGGTGGGGGCACTGAAGCTTTCTTT
NA	TRBV2	TRBJ2-7	NA	CASIIPQGYEQYF	TGTGCCAGCATTATTCCCCAGGGCTACGAGCAGTACTTC
many	TRBV10-3	TRBJ2-2	TRBD2	CAIRSGGNTGELFF	TGTGCCATCAGGAGCGGGGGGAACACCGGGGAGCTGTTTTTT
NA	TRBV6-1	TRBJ1-1	NA	CASSERAALNTEAFF	TGTGCCAGCAGTGAACGGGCAGCTCTAAACACTGAAGCTTTCTTT
NA	TRBV2	TRBJ2-2	TRBD1	CASSTRDRSGATEELFF	TGTGCCAGCAGTACTCGGGACAGGTCCGGGGCCACCGAGGAGCTGTTTTTT
NA	TRBV15	TRBJ1-4	NA	CATSRDGWRNEKLFF	TGTGCCACCAGCAGAGATGGTTGGCGAAATGAAAAACTGTTTTTT
few	TRBV24-1	TRBJ2-3	TRBD2	CATSSLAGGTDTQYF	TGTGCCACCAGTTCGCTAGCGGGGGGCACAGATACGCAGTATTTT
NA	TRBV19	TRBJ2-1	NA	CASSIGKSSYNEQFF	TGTGCCAGTAGTATAGGGAAGAGCTCCTACAATGAGCAGTTCTTC
NA	TRBV24-1	TRBJ1-2	NA	CATSPGTLYGYTF	TGTGCCACCAGCCCCGGGACACTCTATGGCTACACCTTC
few	TRBV19	TRBJ2-7	NA	CASSIAADRTYEQYF	TGTGCCAGTAGTATTGCGGCAGACCGGACCTACGAGCAGTACTTC
NA	TRBV11-2	TRBJ2-7	NA	CASSLDGFLQYF	TGTGCCAGCAGCTTAGATGGCTTTCTGCAGTACTTC